This paragraph covers one TCR beta chain sequence. The data derive from a study of pediatric ulcerative colitis. Assay: immunoSEQ multiplex PCR; the TCRdb copy retains only in-frame clones and omits some. The data hold 30,000 to 45,000 clones, with around four fifths observed a single time. Sequencing was carried out using blood. This sequence was found in a girl under 18 with moderate ulcerative colitis.

As DNA, the CDR3 is TGTGCCAGCAGGGGGACAGGGAACTATGGCTACACCTTC. Its protein is CASRGTGNYGYTF. V gene TRBV9 combines with J gene TRBJ1-2; TRBD1 aligns across 9 bases. V trimming: 5 bases; J trimming: 2 bases; junction bases outside the gene matches: 1. Germline V lookup: CDR1 SGDLS, CDR2 YYNGEE. This CDR3 is 13 amino acids long.